This T cell receptor beta chain originates from a study of read filtering for tumor transcriptome and immune sequencing. Study at large: Among patients, around 18 were male and some 15 female, aged roughly 40 to 90 (mean around 66). IR-seq gave about 3.5 to 10.27 million TCR reads per sample; RNA-seq gave roughly 80 to 1,400.

Molecular barcoded adaptors covering alpha/delta and beta/gamma chains were used on 400 ng RNA. TCRdb processed the reads anew with MiXCR; each CDR3 protein has one entry. The sample comprises 14,000 to 15,000 distinct CDR3 sequences, roughly 22% of which are singletons, and around 84% rests with the top ten. Study-wide results and limits: Compared with RNA-seq, IR-seq gave much higher clonotype depth and reliability.

For this clonotype: Its antigen remains unidentified.

V lost 0 bases and J 4 bases, leaving 15 bases between the germline ends. Germline V gene lookup returns CDR1 MGHRA and CDR2 YSYEKL. The CDR3 sequence is 16 residues long. This receptor was taken from a donor at least 40 years old with multiple myeloma. Sequenced material: a population of CD138-negative cells sorted from bone marrow. The chain uses TRBV4-1 and TRBJ1-1; perhaps TRBD1 as D (5 bases). CDR3 nucleotides: TGCGCCAGCAGCCAAGAAGAACTCCGGGGGGGCACTGAAGCTTTCTTT. Its translation is CASSQEELRGGTEAFF.